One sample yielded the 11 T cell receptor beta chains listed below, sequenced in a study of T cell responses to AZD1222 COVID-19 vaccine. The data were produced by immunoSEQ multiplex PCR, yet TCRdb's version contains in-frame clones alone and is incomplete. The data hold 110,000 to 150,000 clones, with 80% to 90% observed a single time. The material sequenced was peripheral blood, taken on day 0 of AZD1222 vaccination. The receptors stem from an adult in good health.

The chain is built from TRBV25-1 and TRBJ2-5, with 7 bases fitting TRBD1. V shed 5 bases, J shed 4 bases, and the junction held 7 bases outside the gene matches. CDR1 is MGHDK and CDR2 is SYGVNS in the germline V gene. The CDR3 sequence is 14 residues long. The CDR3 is CASSLQGDAETQYF. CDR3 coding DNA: TGTGCCAGCAGTCTCCAGGGGGACGCAGAGACCCAGTACTTC.

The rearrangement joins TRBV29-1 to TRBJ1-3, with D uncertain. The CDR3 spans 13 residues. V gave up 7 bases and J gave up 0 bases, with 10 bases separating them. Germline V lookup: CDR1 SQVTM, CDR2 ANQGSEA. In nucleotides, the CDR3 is TGCAGCGCATCTGCAGGCTCTGGAAACACCATATATTTT. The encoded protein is CSASAGSGNTIYF.

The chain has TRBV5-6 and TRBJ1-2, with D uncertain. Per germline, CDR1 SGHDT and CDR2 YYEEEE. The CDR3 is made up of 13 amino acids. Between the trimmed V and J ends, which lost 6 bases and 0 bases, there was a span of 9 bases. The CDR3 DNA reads TGTGCCAGCATGATCAGACCTAACTATGGCTACACCTTC. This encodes CASMIRPNYGYTF.

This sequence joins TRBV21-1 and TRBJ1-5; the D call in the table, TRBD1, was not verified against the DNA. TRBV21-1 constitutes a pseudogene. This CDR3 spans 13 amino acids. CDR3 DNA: TGTGCCAGTCAGCCCAGGGGAAATCAGCCCCAGCATTTT. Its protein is CASQPRGNQPQHF.

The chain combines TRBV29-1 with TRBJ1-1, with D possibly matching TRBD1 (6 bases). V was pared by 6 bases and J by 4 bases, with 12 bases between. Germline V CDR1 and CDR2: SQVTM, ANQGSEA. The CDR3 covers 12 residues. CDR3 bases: TGCAGCGTCCCCGGGACACTCACTGAAGCTTTCTTT. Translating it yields CSVPGTLTEAFF.

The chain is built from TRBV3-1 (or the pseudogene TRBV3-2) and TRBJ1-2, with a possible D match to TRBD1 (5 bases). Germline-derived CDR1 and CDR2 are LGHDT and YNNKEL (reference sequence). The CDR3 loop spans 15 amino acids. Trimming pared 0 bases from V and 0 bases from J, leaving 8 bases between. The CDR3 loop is CASSQEGRANYGYTF. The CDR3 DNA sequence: TGTGCCAGCAGCCAAGAGGGCAGGGCTAACTATGGCTACACCTTC.

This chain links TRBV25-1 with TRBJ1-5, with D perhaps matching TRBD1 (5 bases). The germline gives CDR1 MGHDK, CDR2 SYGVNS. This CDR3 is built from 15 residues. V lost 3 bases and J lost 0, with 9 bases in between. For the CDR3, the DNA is TGTGCCAGCAGTGACTCAGGGTATAGCAATCAGCCCCAGCATTTT. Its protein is CASSDSGYSNQPQHF.

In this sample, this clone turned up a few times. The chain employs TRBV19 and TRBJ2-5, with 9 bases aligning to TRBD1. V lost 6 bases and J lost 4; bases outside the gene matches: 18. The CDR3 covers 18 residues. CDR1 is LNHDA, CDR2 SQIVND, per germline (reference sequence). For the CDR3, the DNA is TGTGCCAGTAGCGTACGGGGTAGGGGGACAGGGAAGGGAGAGACCCAGTACTTC. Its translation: CASSVRGRGTGKGETQYF.

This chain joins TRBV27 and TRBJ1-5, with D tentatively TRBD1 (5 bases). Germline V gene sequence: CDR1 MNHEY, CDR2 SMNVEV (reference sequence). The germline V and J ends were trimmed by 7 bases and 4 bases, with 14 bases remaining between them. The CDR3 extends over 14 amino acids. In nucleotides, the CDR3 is TGTGCCAGCAACAATGGACAAGGTAATCAGCCCCAGCATTTT. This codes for CASNNGQGNQPQHF.

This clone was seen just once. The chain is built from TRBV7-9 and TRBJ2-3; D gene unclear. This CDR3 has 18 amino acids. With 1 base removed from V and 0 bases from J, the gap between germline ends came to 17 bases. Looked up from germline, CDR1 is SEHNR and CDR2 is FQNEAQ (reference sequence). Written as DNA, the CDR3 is TGTGCCAGCAGCTTAGTTGTGGGGTTTGGGTTTAGCACAGATACGCAGTATTTT. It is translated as CASSLVVGFGFSTDTQYF.

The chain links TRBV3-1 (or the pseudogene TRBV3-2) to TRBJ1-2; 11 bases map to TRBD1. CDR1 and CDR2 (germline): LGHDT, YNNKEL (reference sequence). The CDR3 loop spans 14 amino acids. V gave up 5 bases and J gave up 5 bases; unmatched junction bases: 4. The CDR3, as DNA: TGTGCCAGCAGCTGGGGACAGGGGGAATATGGCTACACCTTC. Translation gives CASSWGQGEYGYTF.